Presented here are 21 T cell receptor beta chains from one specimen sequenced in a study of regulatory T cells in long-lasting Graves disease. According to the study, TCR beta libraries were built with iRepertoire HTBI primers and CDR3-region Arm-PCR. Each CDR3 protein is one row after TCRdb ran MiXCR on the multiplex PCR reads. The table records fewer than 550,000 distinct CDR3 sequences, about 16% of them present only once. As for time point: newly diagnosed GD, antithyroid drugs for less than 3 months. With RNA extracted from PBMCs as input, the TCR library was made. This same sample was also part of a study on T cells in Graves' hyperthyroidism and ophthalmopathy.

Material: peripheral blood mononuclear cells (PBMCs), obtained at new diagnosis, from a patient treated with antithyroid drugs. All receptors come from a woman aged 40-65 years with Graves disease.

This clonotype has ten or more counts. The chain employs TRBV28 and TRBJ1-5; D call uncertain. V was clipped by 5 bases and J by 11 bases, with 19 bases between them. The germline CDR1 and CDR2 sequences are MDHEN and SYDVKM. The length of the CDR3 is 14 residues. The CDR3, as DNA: TGTGCCAGCAGTCGGACGGAGTTTACCAAGGCCCAGCATTTT. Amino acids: CASSRTEFTKAQHF.

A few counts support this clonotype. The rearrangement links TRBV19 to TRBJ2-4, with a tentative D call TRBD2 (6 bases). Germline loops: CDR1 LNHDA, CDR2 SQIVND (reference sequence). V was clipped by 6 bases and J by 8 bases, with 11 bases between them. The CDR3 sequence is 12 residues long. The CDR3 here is CASRGGGDIQYF. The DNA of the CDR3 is TGTGCCAGTAGGGGTGGAGGGGACATTCAGTACTTC.

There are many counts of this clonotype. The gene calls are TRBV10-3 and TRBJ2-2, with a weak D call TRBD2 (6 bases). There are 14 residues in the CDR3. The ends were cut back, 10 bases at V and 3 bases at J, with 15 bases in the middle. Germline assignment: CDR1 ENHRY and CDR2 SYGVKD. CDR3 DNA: TGTGCCAACAATCTACCGGGGGACACCGGGGAGCTGTTTTTT. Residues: CANNLPGDTGELFF.

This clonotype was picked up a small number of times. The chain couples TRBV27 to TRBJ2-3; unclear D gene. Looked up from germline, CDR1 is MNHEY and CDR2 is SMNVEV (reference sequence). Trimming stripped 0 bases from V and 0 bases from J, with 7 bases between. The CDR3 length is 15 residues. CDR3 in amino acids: CASSLSVFSTDTQYF. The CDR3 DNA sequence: TGTGCCAGCAGTTTATCAGTATTTAGCACAGATACGCAGTATTTT.

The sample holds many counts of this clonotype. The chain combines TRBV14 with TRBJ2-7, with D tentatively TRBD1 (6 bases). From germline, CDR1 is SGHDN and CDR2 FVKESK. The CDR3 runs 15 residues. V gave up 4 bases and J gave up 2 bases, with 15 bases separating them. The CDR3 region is CASSRAQGVTYEQYF. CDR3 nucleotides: TGTGCCAGCAGCCGTGCACAGGGAGTGACCTACGAGCAGTACTTC.

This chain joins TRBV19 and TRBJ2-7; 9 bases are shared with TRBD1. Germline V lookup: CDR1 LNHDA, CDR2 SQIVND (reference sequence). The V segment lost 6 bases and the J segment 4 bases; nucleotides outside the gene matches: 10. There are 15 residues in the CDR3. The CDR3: CASSPQTGGKYEQYF. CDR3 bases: TGTGCCAGTAGCCCCCAGACAGGGGGGAAATACGAGCAGTACTTC.

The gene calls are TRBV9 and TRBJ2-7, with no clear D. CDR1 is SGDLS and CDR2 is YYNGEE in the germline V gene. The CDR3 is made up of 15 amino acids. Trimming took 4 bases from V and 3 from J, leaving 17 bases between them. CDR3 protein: CASSNSPRGDYEQYF. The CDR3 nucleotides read TGTGCCAGCAGCAACTCCCCGAGAGGTGACTACGAGCAGTACTTC.

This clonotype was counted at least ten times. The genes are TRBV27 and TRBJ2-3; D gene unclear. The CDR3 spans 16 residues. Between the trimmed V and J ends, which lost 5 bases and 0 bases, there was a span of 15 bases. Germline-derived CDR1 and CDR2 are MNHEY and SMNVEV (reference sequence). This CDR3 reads CASSLQPAASTDTQYF. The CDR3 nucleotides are TGTGCCAGCAGTCTTCAACCCGCGGCAAGCACAGATACGCAGTATTTT.

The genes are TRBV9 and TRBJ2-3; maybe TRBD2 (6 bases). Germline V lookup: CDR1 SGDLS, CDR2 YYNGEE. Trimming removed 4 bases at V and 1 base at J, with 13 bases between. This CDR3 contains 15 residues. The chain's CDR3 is CASSSRGVGTDTQYF. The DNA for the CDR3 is TGTGCCAGCAGCTCACGCGGGGTCGGCACAGATACGCAGTATTTT.

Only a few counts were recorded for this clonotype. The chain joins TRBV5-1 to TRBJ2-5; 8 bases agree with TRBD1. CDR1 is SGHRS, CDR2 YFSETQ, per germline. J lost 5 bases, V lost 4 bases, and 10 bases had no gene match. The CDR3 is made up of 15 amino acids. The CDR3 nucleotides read TGCGCCAGCAGCCGGACAGGGTCTTTGGGGGAGACCCAGTACTTC. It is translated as CASSRTGSLGETQYF. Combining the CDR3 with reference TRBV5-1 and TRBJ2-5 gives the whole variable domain KAGVTQTPRYLIKTRGQQVTLSCSPISGHRSVSWYQQTPGQGLQFLFEYFSETQRNKGNFPGRFSGRQFSNSRSEMNVSTLELGDSALYLCASSRTGSLGETQYFGPGTRLLVL.

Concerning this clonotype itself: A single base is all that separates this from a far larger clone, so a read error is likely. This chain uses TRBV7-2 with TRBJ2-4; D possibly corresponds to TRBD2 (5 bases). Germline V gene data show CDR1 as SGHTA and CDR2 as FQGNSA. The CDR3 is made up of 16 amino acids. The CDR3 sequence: CASSPVATPGYNEQSF. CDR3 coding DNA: TGTGCCAGCAGCCCTGTGGCAACCCCGGGGTACAATGAGCAGTCCTTC.

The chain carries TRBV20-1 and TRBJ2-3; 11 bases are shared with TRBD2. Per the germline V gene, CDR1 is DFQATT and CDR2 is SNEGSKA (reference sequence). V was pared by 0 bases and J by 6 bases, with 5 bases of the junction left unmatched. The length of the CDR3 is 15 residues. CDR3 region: CSAREASGGFDTQYF. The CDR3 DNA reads TGCAGTGCTAGAGAGGCTAGCGGGGGGTTTGATACGCAGTATTTT.

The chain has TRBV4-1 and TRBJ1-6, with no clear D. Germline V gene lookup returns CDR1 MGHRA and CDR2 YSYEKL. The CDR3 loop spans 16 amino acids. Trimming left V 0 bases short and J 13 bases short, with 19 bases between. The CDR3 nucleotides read TGCGCCAGCAGCCAAGATTCCCCCGGAGGCCGGCTGCCCCTCCACTTT. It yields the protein CASSQDSPGGRLPLHF.

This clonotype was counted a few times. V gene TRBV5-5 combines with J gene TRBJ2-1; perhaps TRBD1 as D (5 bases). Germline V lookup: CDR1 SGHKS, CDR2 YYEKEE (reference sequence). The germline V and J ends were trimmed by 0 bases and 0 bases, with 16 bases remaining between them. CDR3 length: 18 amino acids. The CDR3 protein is CASSLDVLSGFSYNEQFF. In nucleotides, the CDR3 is TGTGCCAGCAGCTTGGATGTGTTGTCAGGGTTCTCCTACAATGAGCAGTTCTTC.

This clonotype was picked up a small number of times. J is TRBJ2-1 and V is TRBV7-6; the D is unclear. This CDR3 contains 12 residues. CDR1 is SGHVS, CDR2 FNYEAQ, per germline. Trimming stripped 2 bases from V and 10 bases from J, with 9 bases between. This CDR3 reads CASSLYKSEQFF. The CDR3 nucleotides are TGTGCCAGCAGCTTATACAAGTCAGAGCAGTTCTTC.

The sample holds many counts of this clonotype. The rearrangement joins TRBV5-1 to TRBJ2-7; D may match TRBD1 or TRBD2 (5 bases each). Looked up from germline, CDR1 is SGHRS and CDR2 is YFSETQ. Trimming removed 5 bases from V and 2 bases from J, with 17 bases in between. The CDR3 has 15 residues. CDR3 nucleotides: TGCGCCAGCAGTTTGACCGGGACGGAAGCCTACGAGCAGTACTTC. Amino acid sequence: CASSLTGTEAYEQYF.

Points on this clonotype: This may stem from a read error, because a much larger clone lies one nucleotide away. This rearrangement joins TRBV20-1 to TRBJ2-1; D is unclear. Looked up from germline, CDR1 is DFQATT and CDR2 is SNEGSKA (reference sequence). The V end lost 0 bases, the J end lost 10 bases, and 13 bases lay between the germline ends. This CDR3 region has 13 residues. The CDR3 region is CSARDPVRYEQFF. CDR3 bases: TGCAGTGCTAGAGATCCAGTCCGATACGAGCAGTTCTTC.

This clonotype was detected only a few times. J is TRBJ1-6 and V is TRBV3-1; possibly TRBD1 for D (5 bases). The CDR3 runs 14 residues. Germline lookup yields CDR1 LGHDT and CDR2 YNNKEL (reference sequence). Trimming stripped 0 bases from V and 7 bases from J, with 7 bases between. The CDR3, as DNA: TGTGCCAGCAGCCAAGATCAGGGAAATTCACCCCTCCACTTT. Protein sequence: CASSQDQGNSPLHF.

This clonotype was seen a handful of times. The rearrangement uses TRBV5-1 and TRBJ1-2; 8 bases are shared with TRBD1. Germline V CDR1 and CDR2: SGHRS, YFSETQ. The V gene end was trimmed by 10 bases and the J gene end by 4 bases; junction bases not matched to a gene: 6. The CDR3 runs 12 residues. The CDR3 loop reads CASQGETYGYTF. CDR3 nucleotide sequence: TGCGCCTCACAGGGGGAGACCTATGGCTACACCTTC.

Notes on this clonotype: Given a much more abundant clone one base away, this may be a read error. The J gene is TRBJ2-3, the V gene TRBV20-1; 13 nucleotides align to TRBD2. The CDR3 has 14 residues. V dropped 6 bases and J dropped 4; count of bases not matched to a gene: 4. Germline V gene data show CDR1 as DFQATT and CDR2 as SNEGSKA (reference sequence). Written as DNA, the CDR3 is TGCAGTGCCCTCGGGACTAGCGGGGCAGATACGCAGTATTTT. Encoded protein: CSALGTSGADTQYF.

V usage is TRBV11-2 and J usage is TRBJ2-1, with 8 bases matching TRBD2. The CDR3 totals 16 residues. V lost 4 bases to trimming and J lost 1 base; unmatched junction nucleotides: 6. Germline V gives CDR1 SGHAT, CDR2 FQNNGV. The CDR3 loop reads CASSSSGGLSYNEQFF. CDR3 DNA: TGTGCCAGCAGCTCCTCGGGGGGGTTATCCTACAATGAGCAGTTCTTC.